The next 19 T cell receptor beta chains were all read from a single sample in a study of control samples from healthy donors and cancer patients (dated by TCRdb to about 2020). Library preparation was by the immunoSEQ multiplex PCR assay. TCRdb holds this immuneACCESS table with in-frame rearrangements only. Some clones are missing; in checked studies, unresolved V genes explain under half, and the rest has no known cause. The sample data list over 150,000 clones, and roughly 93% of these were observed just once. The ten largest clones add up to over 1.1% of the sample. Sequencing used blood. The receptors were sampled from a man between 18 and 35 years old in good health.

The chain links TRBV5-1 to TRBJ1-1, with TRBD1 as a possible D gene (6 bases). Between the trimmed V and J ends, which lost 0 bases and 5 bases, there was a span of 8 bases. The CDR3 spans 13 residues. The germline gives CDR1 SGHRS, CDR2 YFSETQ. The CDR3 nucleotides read TGCGCCAGCAGCTTGGCGGGACAAACTGAAGCTTTCTTT. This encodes CASSLAGQTEAFF.

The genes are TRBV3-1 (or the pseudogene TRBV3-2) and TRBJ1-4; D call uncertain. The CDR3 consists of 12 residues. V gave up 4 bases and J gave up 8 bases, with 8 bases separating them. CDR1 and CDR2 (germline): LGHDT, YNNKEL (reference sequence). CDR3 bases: TGTGCCAGCAGCCTGTTCCAGGAAAAACTGTTTTTT. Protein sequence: CASSLFQEKLFF.

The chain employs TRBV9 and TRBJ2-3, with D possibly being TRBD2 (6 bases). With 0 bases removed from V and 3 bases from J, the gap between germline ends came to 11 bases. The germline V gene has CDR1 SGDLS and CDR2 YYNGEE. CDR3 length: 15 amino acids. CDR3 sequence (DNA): TGTGCCAGCAGCGTAGGCGGGGTTCGGACAGATACGCAGTATTTT. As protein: CASSVGGVRTDTQYF.

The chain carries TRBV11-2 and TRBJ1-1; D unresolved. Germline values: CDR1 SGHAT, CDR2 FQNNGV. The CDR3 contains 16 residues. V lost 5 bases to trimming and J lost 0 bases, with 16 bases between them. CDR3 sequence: CASSPLRANMNTEAFF. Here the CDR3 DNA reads TGTGCCAGCAGCCCGCTACGGGCAAACATGAACACTGAAGCTTTCTTT.

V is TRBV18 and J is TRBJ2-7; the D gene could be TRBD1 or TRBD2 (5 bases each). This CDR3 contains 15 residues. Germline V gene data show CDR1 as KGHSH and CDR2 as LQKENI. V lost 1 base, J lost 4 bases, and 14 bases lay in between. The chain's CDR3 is CASSPRIAGSYEQYF. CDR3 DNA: TGTGCCAGCTCACCACGAATAGCAGGGAGTTACGAGCAGTACTTC.

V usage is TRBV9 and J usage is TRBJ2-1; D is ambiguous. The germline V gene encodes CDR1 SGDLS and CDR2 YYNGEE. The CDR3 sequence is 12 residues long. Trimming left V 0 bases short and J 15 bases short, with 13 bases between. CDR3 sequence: CASSVVSGLPFF. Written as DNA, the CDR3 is TGTGCCAGCAGCGTAGTATCGGGTTTGCCGTTCTTC. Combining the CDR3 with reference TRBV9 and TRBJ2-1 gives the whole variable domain DSGVTQTPKHLITATGQRVTLRCSPRSGDLSVYWYQQSLDQGLQFLIQYYNGEERAKGNILERFSAQQFPDLHSELNLSSLELGDSALYFCASSVVSGLPFFGPGTRLTVL.

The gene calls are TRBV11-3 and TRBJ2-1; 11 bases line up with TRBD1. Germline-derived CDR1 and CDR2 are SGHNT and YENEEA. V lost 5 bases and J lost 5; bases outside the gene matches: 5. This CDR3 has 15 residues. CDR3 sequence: CASSPGTGGNNEQFF. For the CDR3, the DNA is TGTGCCAGCAGCCCCGGGACAGGGGGGAACAATGAGCAGTTCTTC. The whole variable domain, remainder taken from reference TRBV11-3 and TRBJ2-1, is EAGVVQSPRYKIIEKKQPVAFWCNPISGHNTLYWYLQNLGQGPELLIRYENEEAVDDSQLPKDRFSAERLKGVDSTLKIQPAELGDSAVYLCASSPGTGGNNEQFFGPGTRLTVL.

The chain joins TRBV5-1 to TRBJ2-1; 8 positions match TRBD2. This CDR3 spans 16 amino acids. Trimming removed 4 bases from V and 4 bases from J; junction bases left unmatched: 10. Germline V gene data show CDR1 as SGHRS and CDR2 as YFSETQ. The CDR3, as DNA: TGCGCCAGCAGCATGAACGAGCGGGGGCCTTACAATGAGCAGTTCTTC. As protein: CASSMNERGPYNEQFF.

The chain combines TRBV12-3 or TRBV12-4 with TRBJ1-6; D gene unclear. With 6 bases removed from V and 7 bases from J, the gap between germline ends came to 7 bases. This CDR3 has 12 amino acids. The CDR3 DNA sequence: TGTGCCAGCAGGGCGGGGAATTCACCCCTCCACTTT. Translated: CASRAGNSPLHF.

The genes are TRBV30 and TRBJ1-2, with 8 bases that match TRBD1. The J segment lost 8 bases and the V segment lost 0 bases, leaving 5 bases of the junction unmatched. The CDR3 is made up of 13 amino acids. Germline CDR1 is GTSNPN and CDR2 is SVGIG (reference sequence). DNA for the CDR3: TGTGCCTGGAGTGTTCCAGGGGGCTGGGGCTACACCTTC. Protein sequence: CAWSVPGGWGYTF.

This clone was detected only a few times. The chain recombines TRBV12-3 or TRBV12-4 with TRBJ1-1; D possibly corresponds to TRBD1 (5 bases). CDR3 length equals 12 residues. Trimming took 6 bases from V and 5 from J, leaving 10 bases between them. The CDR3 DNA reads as TGTGCCAGCAGGACAGACAGTACTGAAGCTTTCTTT. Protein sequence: CASRTDSTEAFF.

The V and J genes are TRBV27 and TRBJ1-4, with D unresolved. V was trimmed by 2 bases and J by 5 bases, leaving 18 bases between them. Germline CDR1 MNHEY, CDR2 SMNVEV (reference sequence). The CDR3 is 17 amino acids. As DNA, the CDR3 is TGTGCCAGCAGTTTACAAGGGCTAGATTCAAAGAATGAAAAACTGTTTTTT. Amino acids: CASSLQGLDSKNEKLFF.

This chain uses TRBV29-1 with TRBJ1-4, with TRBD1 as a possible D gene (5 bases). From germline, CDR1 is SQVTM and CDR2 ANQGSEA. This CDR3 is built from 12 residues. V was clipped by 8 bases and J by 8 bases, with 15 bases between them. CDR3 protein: CSYRGPGEKLFF. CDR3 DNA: TGCAGCTACCGGGGCCCTGGGGAAAAACTGTTTTTT.

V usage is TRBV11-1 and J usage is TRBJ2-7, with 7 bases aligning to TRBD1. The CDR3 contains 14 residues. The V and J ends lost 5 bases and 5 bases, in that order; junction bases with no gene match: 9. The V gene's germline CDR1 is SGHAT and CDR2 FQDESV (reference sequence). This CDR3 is CASSPRTGTDEQYF. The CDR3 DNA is TGTGCCAGCAGCCCCCGGACAGGTACGGACGAGCAGTACTTC.

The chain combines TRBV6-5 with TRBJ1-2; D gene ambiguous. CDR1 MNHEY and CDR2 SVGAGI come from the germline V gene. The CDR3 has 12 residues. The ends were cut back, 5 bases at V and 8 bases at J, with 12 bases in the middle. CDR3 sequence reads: CASSPPVGGYTF. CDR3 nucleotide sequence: TGTGCCAGCAGTCCTCCGGTTGGGGGCTACACCTTC.

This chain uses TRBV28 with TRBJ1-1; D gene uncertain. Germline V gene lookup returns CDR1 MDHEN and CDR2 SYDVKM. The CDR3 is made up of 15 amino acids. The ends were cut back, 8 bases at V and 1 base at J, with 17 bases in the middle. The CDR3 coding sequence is TGTGCCAGCCGCGCAAATTGGGCGGGGAACACTGAAGCTTTCTTT. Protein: CASRANWAGNTEAFF.

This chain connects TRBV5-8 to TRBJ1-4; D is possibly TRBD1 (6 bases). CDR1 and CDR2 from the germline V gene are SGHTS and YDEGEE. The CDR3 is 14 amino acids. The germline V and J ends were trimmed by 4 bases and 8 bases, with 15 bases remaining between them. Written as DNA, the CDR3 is TGTGCCAGCAGCCAAGCAGGGGTAGGAGAAAAACTGTTTTTT. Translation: CASSQAGVGEKLFF.

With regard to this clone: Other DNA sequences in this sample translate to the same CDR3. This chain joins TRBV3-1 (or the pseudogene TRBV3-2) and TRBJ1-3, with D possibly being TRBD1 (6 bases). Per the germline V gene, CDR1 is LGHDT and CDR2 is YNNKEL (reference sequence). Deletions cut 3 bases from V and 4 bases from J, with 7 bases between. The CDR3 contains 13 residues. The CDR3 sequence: CASSQQGGNTIYF. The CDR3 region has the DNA TGTGCCAGCAGCCAGCAGGGGGGAAACACCATATATTTT.

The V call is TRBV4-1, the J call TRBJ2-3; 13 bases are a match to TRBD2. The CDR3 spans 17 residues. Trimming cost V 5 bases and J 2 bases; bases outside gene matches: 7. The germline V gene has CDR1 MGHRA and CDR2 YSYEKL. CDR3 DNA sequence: TGCGCCAGCAGCTCCCGACTAGCGGGGGGCACCACAGATACGCAGTATTTT. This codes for CASSSRLAGGTTDTQYF.